Many counts were recorded for the clone carrying this T cell receptor (beta chain). What it binds is unknown. The V gene lost 4 bases and the J gene lost 2 bases, with 7 bases spanning the gap. This CDR3 has 13 amino acids. The germline CDR1 and CDR2 sequences are SGHTA and FQGNSA. Patients picked for sequencing had shown CD8+CD57+ cell expansion detected by flow cytometry. Severe acquired aplastic anemia was diagnosed in all patients. This specimen comes from a study of CD8+CD57+ T cells in acquired aplastic anemia. Study context: Average DNA yield from sorted CD4+ and CD8+ cells was 3.2 ug. Study-wide findings and caveats: Shared by patients and controls, 25 to 30 CD8+ CDR3s were abundant in patients.

According to the study, genomic DNA was the template for TCR beta VDJ and CDR3 profiling. Via MiXCR, TCRdb re-called the reads, giving one row per CDR3 protein. The data contain around 500,000 distinct CDR3 sequences, approximately 33% of them singletons. Sequenced material: sorted CD4+, CD8+, or CD8+CD57+ T cells (not recorded which) from PBMCs. This clonotype originated in a human donor with aplastic anemia. The chain joins TRBV7-2 to TRBJ2-3; D might be TRBD1 (6 bases). CDR3 amino acids: CASSWDNTDTQYF. For the CDR3, the DNA is TGTGCCAGCAGCTGGGACAACACAGATACGCAGTATTTT.